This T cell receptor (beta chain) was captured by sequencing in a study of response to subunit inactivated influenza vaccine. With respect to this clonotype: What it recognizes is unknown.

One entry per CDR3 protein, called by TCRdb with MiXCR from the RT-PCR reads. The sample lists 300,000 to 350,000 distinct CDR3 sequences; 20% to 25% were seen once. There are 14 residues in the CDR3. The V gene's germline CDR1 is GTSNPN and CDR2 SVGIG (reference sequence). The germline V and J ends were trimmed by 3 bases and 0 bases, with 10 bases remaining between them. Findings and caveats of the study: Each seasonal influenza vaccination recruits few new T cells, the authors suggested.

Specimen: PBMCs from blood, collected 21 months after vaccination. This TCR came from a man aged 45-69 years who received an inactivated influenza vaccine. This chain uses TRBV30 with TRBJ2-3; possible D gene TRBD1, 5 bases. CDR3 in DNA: TGTGCCTGGAGGGAGACAGCCAGCACAGATACGCAGTATTTT. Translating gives CAWRETASTDTQYF.